One and the same sample provided the 25 T cell receptor beta chains below, sequenced in a study of cytomegalovirus exposure and HLA in healthy donors. With 60 Vbeta and 13 Jbeta primers, the PCR was carried out. The repertoire was sequenced with immunoSEQ multiplex PCR; TCRdb's copy has only in-frame clones and lacks some. The data contain under 200,000 clones, roughly 82% of them singletons. Sequenced material: PBMCs. The receptor set was obtained from a woman aged 45-65 years in good health and CMV-seropositive.

The rearrangement uses TRBV2 and TRBJ2-1, with TRBD2 matching 9 bases. Germline V gives CDR1 SNHLY, CDR2 FYNNEI. The CDR3 consists of 17 residues. The ends lost 4 bases at V and 6 bases at J; junction bases unmatched: 13. The CDR3 region has the DNA TGTGCCAGCAGTGTTCTCGGACTAGCGTCTCTGAGCAATGAGCAGTTCTTC. It encodes CASSVLGLASLSNEQFF.

V gene TRBV7-9 combines with J gene TRBJ1-2; no firm D call. V was pared by 10 bases and J by 1 base, with 10 bases between. CDR1 is SEHNR, CDR2 FQNEAQ, per germline (reference sequence). This CDR3 has 12 residues. The DNA for the CDR3 is TGTGCCACCAACGACATTAACTATGGCTACACCTTC. Translated, it gives CATNDINYGYTF.

This sequence joins TRBV5-8 and TRBJ1-1, with D hard to call. The V gene's germline CDR1 is SGHTS and CDR2 YDEGEE. The CDR3 is 14 amino acids. V gave up 1 base and J gave up 1 base, with 8 bases separating them. The CDR3 loop is CASSLFAGNTEAFF. DNA of the CDR3: TGTGCCAGCAGCTTGTTTGCAGGGAACACTGAAGCTTTCTTT.

J is TRBJ1-2 and V is TRBV27; 7 bases are a match to TRBD1. This CDR3 region has 13 residues. V lost 2 bases to trimming and J lost 4 bases; unmatched junction nucleotides: 1. CDR1 MNHEY and CDR2 SMNVEV come from the germline V gene (reference sequence). CDR3 coding DNA: TGTGCCAGCAGTTTAAGACAGGGCTATGGCTACACCTTC. Translation: CASSLRQGYGYTF.

The J gene is TRBJ2-7, the V gene TRBV6-1, with a possible D match to TRBD1 (5 bases). Germline values: CDR1 MNHNS, CDR2 SASEGT. Trimming left V 5 bases short and J 2 bases short, with 16 bases between. CDR3 size: 15 residues. This CDR3 is CASSFSPDSAYEQYF. CDR3 DNA: TGTGCCAGCAGTTTTAGCCCCGACAGCGCCTACGAGCAGTACTTC.

The chain links TRBV2 to TRBJ2-3; a weak D match, TRBD1 (5 bases). The V end lost 10 bases, the J end lost 1 base, and 15 bases lay between the germline ends. Germline CDR1 and CDR2: SNHLY and FYNNEI. The CDR3 is 14 amino acids. Written as DNA, the CDR3 is TGTGCCACCCAGCAGGGTCCCCGCACAGATACGCAGTATTTT. It is translated as CATQQGPRTDTQYF.

Here the CDR3 reads CAIKSGGTDTQYF. The DNA of the CDR3 is TGTGCCATTAAAAGCGGGGGCACAGATACGCAGTATTTT. The rearrangement joins TRBV10-3 to TRBJ2-3; TRBD2 matches at 7 bases. This CDR3 has 13 residues. The V gene's germline CDR1 is ENHRY and CDR2 SYGVKD. Unmatched junction bases numbered 4, after V lost 9 bases and J lost 1 base.

This clone was seen once. The chain joins TRBV6-5 to TRBJ1-2; no firm D call. V lost 5 bases and J 4 bases, leaving 14 bases between the germline ends. The length of the CDR3 is 14 residues. Germline lookup yields CDR1 MNHEY and CDR2 SVGAGI. DNA for the CDR3: TGTGCCAGCAGTCCCCGGGCCGGGAGCTATGGCTACACCTTC. Residues: CASSPRAGSYGYTF.

V usage is TRBV2 and J usage is TRBJ2-5; TRBD1 agrees at 12 bases. The germline V gene has CDR1 SNHLY and CDR2 FYNNEI. The CDR3 extends over 16 amino acids. With V trimmed by 5 bases and J by 4 bases, 8 bases remained unmatched. Here the CDR3 reads CASSPGQGAGRETQYF. The CDR3 DNA reads as TGTGCCAGCAGTCCGGGACAGGGGGCGGGACGAGAGACCCAGTACTTC. The entire variable domain, with the rest obtained from reference TRBV2 and TRBJ2-5, is as follows: EPEVTQTPSHQVTQMGQEVILRCVPISNHLYFYWYRQILGQKVEFLVSFYNNEISEKSEIFDDQFSVERPDGSNFTLKIRSTKLEDSAMYFCASSPGQGAGRETQYFGPGTRLLVL.

The chain recombines TRBV7-2 with TRBJ2-5; 11 bases line up with TRBD2. The CDR3 loop spans 13 amino acids. The V gene end was trimmed by 6 bases and the J gene end by 4 bases; junction bases not matched to a gene: 1. CDR1 SGHTA and CDR2 FQGNSA come from the germline V gene. CDR3 sequence: CASRGLAGETQYF. The CDR3, as DNA: TGTGCCAGCAGAGGACTAGCGGGAGAGACCCAGTACTTC.

This rearrangement joins TRBV9 to TRBJ1-1; no clear D gene. Per germline, CDR1 SGDLS and CDR2 YYNGEE. V was trimmed by 2 bases and J by 8 bases, leaving 16 bases between them. The CDR3 loop spans 14 amino acids. The CDR3 nucleotides are TGTGCCAGCAGCGTGGGAGCGATCGAGTGGGAAGCTTTCTTT. Translating gives CASSVGAIEWEAFF.

V usage is TRBV7-9 and J usage is TRBJ1-1; tentative D call: TRBD1 (6 bases). CDR1 is SEHNR, CDR2 FQNEAQ, per germline (reference sequence). Trimming left V 1 base short and J 5 bases short, with 11 bases between. The CDR3 covers 14 residues. The CDR3 sequence is CASSLDPGVTEAFF. CDR3 bases: TGTGCCAGCAGCTTAGACCCAGGGGTAACTGAAGCTTTCTTT.

The chain couples TRBV5-4 to TRBJ1-2; TRBD1 might be the D (6 bases). Germline assignment: CDR1 SGHNT and CDR2 YYREEE (reference sequence). This CDR3 comprises 15 residues. Trimming took off 0 bases at V and 0 bases at J, with 9 bases between the two ends. This CDR3 reads CASSLERTANYGYTF. The CDR3 coding sequence is TGTGCCAGCAGCTTGGAGCGGACAGCTAACTATGGCTACACCTTC. The variable domain in full, with the rest retrieved from reference TRBV5-4 and TRBJ1-2, is ETGVTQSPTHLIKTRGQQVTLRCSSQSGHNTVSWYQQALGQGPQFIFQYYREEENGRGNFPPRFSGLQFPNYSSELNVNALELDDSALYLCASSLERTANYGYTFGSGTRLTVV.

The chain links TRBV4-1 to TRBJ1-4, with D perhaps matching TRBD1 (6 bases). CDR3 length: 15 amino acids. Trimming removed 0 bases from V and 6 bases from J, with 11 bases in between. CDR1 and CDR2 (germline): MGHRA, YSYEKL. CDR3 sequence reads: CASSQDLDSYEKLFF. The CDR3 nucleotides read TGCGCCAGCAGCCAAGATCTGGACAGTTATGAAAAACTGTTTTTT.

The chain has TRBV9 and TRBJ2-5; 10 bases are shared with TRBD2. J lost 5 bases, V lost 0 bases, and 7 bases had no gene match. Looked up from germline, CDR1 is SGDLS and CDR2 is YYNGEE. The CDR3 runs 16 residues. This chain's CDR3 is CASSVAPLAGAETQYF. The CDR3 nucleotides read TGTGCCAGCAGCGTAGCCCCCCTAGCGGGGGCGGAGACCCAGTACTTC.

The rearrangement uses TRBV9 and TRBJ2-5; 11 positions agree with TRBD2. Germline trimming cut 6 bases from V and 5 bases from J; bases unmatched to any gene: 6. The germline V gene has CDR1 SGDLS and CDR2 YYNGEE. CDR3 length: 14 residues. In nucleotides, the CDR3 is TGTGCCAGCACCAAGACTAGCGGGATGGAGACCCAGTACTTC. It specifies CASTKTSGMETQYF.

This chain uses TRBV2 with TRBJ2-2; unclear D gene. Germline values: CDR1 SNHLY, CDR2 FYNNEI. V lost 2 bases and J 0 bases, leaving 4 bases between the germline ends. This CDR3 contains 14 residues. The CDR3 loop is CASSELANTGELFF. The CDR3 DNA reads as TGTGCCAGCAGTGAATTAGCGAACACCGGGGAGCTGTTTTTT. The full variable domain, rest sourced from reference TRBV2 and TRBJ2-2, is EPEVTQTPSHQVTQMGQEVILRCVPISNHLYFYWYRQILGQKVEFLVSFYNNEISEKSEIFDDQFSVERPDGSNFTLKIRSTKLEDSAMYFCASSELANTGELFFGEGSRLTVL.

The chain couples TRBV6-5 to TRBJ1-1, with D possibly being TRBD1 (5 bases). In germline, CDR1 is MNHEY, CDR2 SVGAGI. The CDR3 is made up of 15 amino acids. The V and J ends lost 6 bases and 7 bases respectively, with 21 bases between them. The CDR3 protein is CASSPERAGRLEAFF. For the CDR3, the DNA is TGTGCCAGCAGCCCTGAGCGGGCGGGACGCCTTGAAGCTTTCTTT.

The rearrangement uses TRBV6-6 and TRBJ1-2; 7 nucleotides align to TRBD1. V lost 6 bases, J lost 8 bases, and 9 bases stayed unmatched. CDR1 and CDR2 (germline): MNHNY, SVGAGI (reference sequence). This CDR3 is built from 13 residues. CDR3 in DNA: TGTGCCAGCAGACAGGGACAGTCAGTGGGCTACACCTTC. This encodes CASRQGQSVGYTF.

The chain uses TRBV5-6 and TRBJ2-1; 12 nucleotides align to TRBD2. Looked up from germline, CDR1 is SGHDT and CDR2 is YYEEEE. Losses at the gene ends were 4 bases for V and 6 bases for J; bases not matched to a gene: 8. This CDR3 has 16 residues. The CDR3 loop reads CASSRYGTSGRNEQFF. CDR3 nucleotide sequence: TGTGCCAGCAGCCGTTATGGGACTAGCGGGCGCAATGAGCAGTTCTTC.

This chain connects TRBV27 to TRBJ2-3; 8 bases are shared with TRBD2. The CDR3 spans 15 residues. The V gene's germline CDR1 is MNHEY and CDR2 SMNVEV (reference sequence). Losses at the gene ends were 10 bases for V and 4 bases for J; bases not matched to a gene: 13. CDR3 protein: CATMILAGRPDTQYF. The DNA of the CDR3 is TGTGCCACCATGATCCTAGCGGGTAGACCAGATACGCAGTATTTT.

This chain joins TRBV5-1 and TRBJ2-5, with D possibly TRBD1 on 6 matching bases. Germline V lookup: CDR1 SGHRS, CDR2 YFSETQ. The CDR3 runs to 12 residues. V gave up 0 bases and J gave up 11 bases, with 11 bases separating them. CDR3 bases: TGCGCCAGCAGCTTGGCAGGGGTGGTGCAGTACTTC. Translating it yields CASSLAGVVQYF.

The rearrangement joins TRBV5-1 to TRBJ1-2, with TRBD1 as a possible D gene (6 bases). CDR3 length: 13 residues. CDR1 SGHRS and CDR2 YFSETQ come from the germline V gene. V was trimmed by 6 bases and J by 5 bases, leaving 14 bases between them. In DNA, the CDR3 is TGCGCCAGCACCTCAGGGGAGGGATATGGCTACACCTTC. Translating it yields CASTSGEGYGYTF.

Details on this clone: The conserved final phenylalanine or tryptophan is absent from the CDR3, which likely points to a read error. The DNA is left out, because the CDR3 cannot be placed on it with certainty; the CDR3 is given as TCRdb lists it. This sequence joins TRBV15 and TRBJ1-1; the table names TRBD1, a call not compared with the DNA. The CDR3 spans 12 residues, counting both ends. Germline assignment: CDR1 LNHNV and CDR2 YYDKDF (reference sequence). CDR3 protein: CATSRDGAEAIL.

This clone was detected only once. V gene TRBV20-1 combines with J gene TRBJ2-3, with a weak D call TRBD1 (6 bases). Germline V gene sequence: CDR1 DFQATT, CDR2 SNEGSKA (reference sequence). The CDR3 is 11 residues long. V lost 5 bases, J lost 10 bases, and 13 bases lay in between. CDR3: CSAFRGAPQYF. The CDR3 nucleotides read TGCAGTGCTTTCAGGGGCGCCCCGCAGTATTTT.